The sequence of this T cell receptor (beta chain) was determined in a study of T and B cells in COVID-19 patients. About the research overall: Critical illness requiring mechanical ventilation or extracorporeal membrane oxygenation affected 12 of 20 active-infection patients.

TRB rearrangements were amplified by multiplex PCR with BIOMED2 TRB-A/B primers. Using its own MiXCR run on the multiplex PCR reads, TCRdb lists one record per CDR3 protein. The data contain over 8,000 distinct CDR3 sequences, roughly 35% of them singletons. In the case of this clonotype: Its antigen is as yet unknown.

General observations from the study: Active COVID-19 showed highly clonal TRB repertoires; recovery showed diversity and richness above healthy donors.

TRB was amplified from about 260-540 ng of blood genomic DNA. The receptor's source is a human donor with active COVID-19. The material sequenced was blood.

CDR3 amino acids: CSVESSKPYEQYF. The CDR3, as DNA: TGCAGCGTTGAATCCTCAAAGCCTTACGAGCAGTACTTC. V usage is TRBV29-1 and J usage is TRBJ2-7; D remains unclear. The CDR3 length is 13 residues. Trimming left V 2 bases short and J 4 bases short, with 12 bases between. Germline V gene data show CDR1 as SQVTM and CDR2 as ANQGSEA.